The 5 T cell receptor beta chains in this list originate from one sample, sequenced in a study of somatic mutations in cytotoxic T cells in rheumatoid arthritis. Measured with immunoSEQ multiplex PCR; TCRdb has only the in-frame clones, and not every one. The profile shows 20,000 or so clones, around 85% of them singletons. The sample taken for sequencing was CD8+ T cells sorted from blood. The receptors shown here come from a middle-aged woman with rheumatoid arthritis.

This clone showed up just a few times. The CDR3 protein is CASSQEALYEQYF. CDR3 DNA: TGTGCCAGCAGCCAAGAAGCGCTTTACGAGCAGTACTTC. The chain links TRBV4-2 to TRBJ2-7; no reliable D call. Trimming cost V 0 bases and J 4 bases, with 7 bases left between them. The CDR3 covers 13 residues. Germline V lookup: CDR1 LGHNA, CDR2 YNFKEQ.

V is TRBV2 and J is TRBJ2-6, with 10 bases that match TRBD1. The trim removed 6 bases at V and 1 base at J, leaving 12 bases unmatched. Germline V CDR1 and CDR2: SNHLY, FYNNEI. The length of the CDR3 is 19 residues. In DNA form, the CDR3 reads TGTGCCAGCAGAACCCCCCCGGGACAGGGGAGGTCTGGGGCCAACGTCCTGACTTTC. As protein: CASRTPPGQGRSGANVLTF.

This clone was observed a few times. The V call is TRBV6-1, the J call TRBJ2-3, with 13 positions matching TRBD2. CDR3 length: 16 residues. Per germline, CDR1 MNHNS and CDR2 SASEGT. The V and J ends lost 3 bases and 1 base, in that order; junction bases with no gene match: 1. CDR3 in DNA: TGTGCCAGCAGTGACGGGACTAGCGGGGGCACAGATACGCAGTATTTT. Amino acid sequence: CASSDGTSGGTDTQYF.

About this clone itself: This same CDR3 is encoded by further DNA sequences in the sample. This chain uses TRBV6-4 with TRBJ2-3, with no clear D. Looked up from germline, CDR1 is MRHNA and CDR2 is SNTAGT. Trimming removed 3 bases from V and 3 bases from J, with 10 bases in between. The CDR3 length is 14 residues. The chain's CDR3 is CASSEGGSTDTQYF. The CDR3 nucleotides are TGTGCCAGCAGTGAAGGCGGATCAACAGATACGCAGTATTTT.

The chain has TRBV5-4 and TRBJ1-1, with 7 bases aligning to TRBD1. The germline V gene has CDR1 SGHNT and CDR2 YYREEE (reference sequence). This CDR3 has 15 residues. Germline trimming cut 0 bases from V and 5 bases from J; bases unmatched to any gene: 7. CDR3: CASSLAVTGATEAFF. DNA of the CDR3: TGTGCCAGCAGCTTGGCCGTAACAGGGGCGACTGAAGCTTTCTTT.